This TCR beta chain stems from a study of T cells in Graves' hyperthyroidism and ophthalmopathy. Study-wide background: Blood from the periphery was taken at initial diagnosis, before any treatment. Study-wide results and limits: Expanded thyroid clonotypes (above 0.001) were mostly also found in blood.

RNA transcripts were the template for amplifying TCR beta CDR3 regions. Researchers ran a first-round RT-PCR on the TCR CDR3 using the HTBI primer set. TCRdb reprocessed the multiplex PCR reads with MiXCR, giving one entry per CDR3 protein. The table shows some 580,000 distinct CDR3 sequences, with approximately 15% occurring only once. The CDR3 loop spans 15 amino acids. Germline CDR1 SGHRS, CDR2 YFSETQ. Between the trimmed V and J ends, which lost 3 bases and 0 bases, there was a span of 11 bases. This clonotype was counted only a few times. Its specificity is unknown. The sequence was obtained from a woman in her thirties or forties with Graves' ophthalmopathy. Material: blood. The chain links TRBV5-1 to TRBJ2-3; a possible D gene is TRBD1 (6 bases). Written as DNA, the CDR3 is TGCGCCAGCAGCTCAGACAGGACTAGCACAGATACGCAGTATTTT. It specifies CASSSDRTSTDTQYF.